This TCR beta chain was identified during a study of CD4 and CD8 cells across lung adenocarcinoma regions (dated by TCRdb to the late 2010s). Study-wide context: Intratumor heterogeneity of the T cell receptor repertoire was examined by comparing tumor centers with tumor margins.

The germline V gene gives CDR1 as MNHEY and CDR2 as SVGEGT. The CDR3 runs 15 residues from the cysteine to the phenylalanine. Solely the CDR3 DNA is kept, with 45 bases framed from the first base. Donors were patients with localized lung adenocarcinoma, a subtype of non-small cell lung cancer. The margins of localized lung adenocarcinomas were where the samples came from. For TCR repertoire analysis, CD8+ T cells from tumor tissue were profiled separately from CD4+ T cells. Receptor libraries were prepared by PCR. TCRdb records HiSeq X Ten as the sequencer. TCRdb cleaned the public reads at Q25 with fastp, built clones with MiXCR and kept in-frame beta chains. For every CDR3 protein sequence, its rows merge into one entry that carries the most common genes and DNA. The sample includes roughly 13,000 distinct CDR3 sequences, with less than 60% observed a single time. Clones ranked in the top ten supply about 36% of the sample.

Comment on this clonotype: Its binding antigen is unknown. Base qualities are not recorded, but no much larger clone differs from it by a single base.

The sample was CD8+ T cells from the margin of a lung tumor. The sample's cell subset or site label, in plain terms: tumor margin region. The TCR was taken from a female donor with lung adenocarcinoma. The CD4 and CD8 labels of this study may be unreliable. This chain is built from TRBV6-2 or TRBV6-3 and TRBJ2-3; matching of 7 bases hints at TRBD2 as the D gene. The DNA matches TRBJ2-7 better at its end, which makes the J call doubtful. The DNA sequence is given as TGTGCCGGCGGTGGGGGGGGCGGCGGCACAGATACGCAGTACTTC. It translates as CAGGGGGGGTDTQYF.